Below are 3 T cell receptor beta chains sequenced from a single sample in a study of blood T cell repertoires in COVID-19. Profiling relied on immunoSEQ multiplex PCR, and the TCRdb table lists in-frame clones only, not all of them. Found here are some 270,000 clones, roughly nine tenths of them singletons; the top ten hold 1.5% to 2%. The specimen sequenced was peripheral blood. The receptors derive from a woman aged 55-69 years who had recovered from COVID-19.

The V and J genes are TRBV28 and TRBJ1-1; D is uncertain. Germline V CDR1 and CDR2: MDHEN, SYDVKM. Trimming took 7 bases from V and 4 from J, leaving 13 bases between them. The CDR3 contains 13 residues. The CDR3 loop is CASKYGVFTEAFF. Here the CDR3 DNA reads TGTGCCAGCAAGTACGGGGTTTTCACTGAAGCTTTCTTT.

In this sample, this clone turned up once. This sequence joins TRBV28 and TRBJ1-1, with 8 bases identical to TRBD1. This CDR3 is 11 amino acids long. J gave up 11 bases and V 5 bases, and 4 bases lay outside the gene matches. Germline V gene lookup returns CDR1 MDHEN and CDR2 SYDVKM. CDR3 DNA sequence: TGTGCCAGCAGTAACGGACAGGGTGCTTTCTTT. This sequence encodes CASSNGQGAFF. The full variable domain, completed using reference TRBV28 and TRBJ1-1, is DVKVTQSSRYLVKRTGEKVFLECVQDMDHENMFWYRQDPGLGLRLIYFSYDVKMKEKGDIPEGYSVSREKKERFSLILESASTNQTSMYLCASSNGQGAFFGQGTRLTVV.

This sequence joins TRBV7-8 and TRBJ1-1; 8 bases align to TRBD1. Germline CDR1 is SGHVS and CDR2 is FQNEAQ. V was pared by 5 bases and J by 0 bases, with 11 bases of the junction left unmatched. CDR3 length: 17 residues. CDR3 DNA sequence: TGTGCCAGCAGCCACCCCCGGGACAGGACTATGAACACTGAAGCTTTCTTT. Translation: CASSHPRDRTMNTEAFF.